This TCR beta chain was identified in a study of blood T cell repertoires in COVID-19. The wider study: Acute-phase and convalescent COVID-19 samples originated in the United States, Italy and Spain.

Germline loops: CDR1 SGHRS, CDR2 YFSETQ. This CDR3 is built from 14 residues. The trim removed 4 bases at V and 3 bases at J, leaving 4 bases unmatched. Sequencing used immunoSEQ multiplex PCR; TCRdb keeps in-frame clones, though not all of them. The repertoire holds roughly 230,000 clones, with approximately 80% as singletons. The clonotype originates from a woman aged 45-60 years with acute or convalescent COVID-19. The rearrangement uses TRBV5-1 and TRBJ1-1, with TRBD1 matching 9 bases. The material sequenced was peripheral blood. CDR3 protein: CASSARTGDTEAFF. The CDR3 nucleotides read TGCGCCAGCAGCGCCAGGACAGGGGACACTGAAGCTTTCTTT. The variable domain in full, with the rest retrieved from reference TRBV5-1 and TRBJ1-1, is KAGVTQTPRYLIKTRGQQVTLSCSPISGHRSVSWYQQTPGQGLQFLFEYFSETQRNKGNFPGRFSGRQFSNSRSEMNVSTLELGDSALYLCASSARTGDTEAFFGQGTRLTVV.